The 25 T cell receptor beta chains below were found in one sample sequenced in a study of blood T cell repertoires in COVID-19. Clones were read by immunoSEQ multiplex PCR, and TCRdb kept only the in-frame ones, dropping some. The sample has around 30,000 clones, 89% seen once. The sample taken for sequencing was peripheral blood. The receptor set was obtained from a human donor in a cohort sampled during active COVID-19.

V is TRBV10-3 and J is TRBJ1-1, with 10 bases that match TRBD1. The length of the CDR3 is 16 residues. Germline CDR1 and CDR2: ENHRY and SYGVKD. V dropped 5 bases and J dropped 4; count of bases not matched to a gene: 10. The CDR3 spells CAISLGQGFVSTEAFF. DNA of the CDR3: TGTGCCATCAGTTTGGGACAGGGGTTCGTTAGCACTGAAGCTTTCTTT.

This clone was counted once. V usage is TRBV10-3 and J usage is TRBJ2-7; D may be TRBD2 (7 bases). Germline V gives CDR1 ENHRY, CDR2 SYGVKD. Trimming took off 4 bases at V and 0 bases at J, with 19 bases between the two ends. CDR3 length equals 17 residues. The CDR3 region is CAISVWRGGVVSYEQYF. CDR3 DNA sequence: TGTGCCATCAGTGTCTGGAGGGGGGGGGTTGTCTCCTACGAGCAGTACTTC.

The chain joins TRBV6-5 to TRBJ2-3, with a tentative D call TRBD1 (5 bases). The CDR3 totals 15 residues. V lost 3 bases, J lost 1 base, and 11 bases lay in between. Looked up from germline, CDR1 is MNHEY and CDR2 is SVGAGI. The DNA for the CDR3 is TGTGCCAGCAGTTATCTTATAGGGGGCACAGATACGCAGTATTTT. Translation gives CASSYLIGGTDTQYF.

The J gene is TRBJ2-2, the V gene TRBV7-2; tentatively, D is TRBD1 (5 bases). The CDR3 spans 14 residues. V lost 2 bases and J lost 5, with 9 bases in between. Germline CDR1 and CDR2: SGHTA and FQGNSA. This CDR3 is CASSLRAGTGELFF. The CDR3 nucleotides read TGTGCCAGCAGCTTACGAGCAGGGACCGGGGAGCTGTTTTTT.

The sample holds one count of this clone. Sequence at one end of the junction differs from germline and may be a read error. This chain links TRBV6-1 with TRBJ1-5; D is possibly TRBD1 (5 bases). The CDR3 runs to 14 residues. Germline V CDR1 and CDR2: MNHNS, SASEGT. The CDR3 nucleotides read TGTGCCAGCAGCGAAGCTGGGGCAAATCAGCCCCAGCATTTT. Its translation is CASSEAGANQPQHF.

For the CDR3, the DNA is TGTGCCAGCCACACGGGGGGGCATCGGGAGGAGCAGTTCTTC. Its protein product is CASHTGGHREEQFF. V is TRBV14 and J is TRBJ2-1, with 8 bases fitting TRBD2. Germline CDR1 reads SGHDN; CDR2 reads FVKESK. The CDR3 sequence is 14 residues long. The V and J ends lost 8 bases and 10 bases, in that order; junction bases with no gene match: 13. Together with reference TRBV14 and TRBJ2-1, the CDR3 gives the full variable domain: EAGVTQFPSHSVIEKGQTVTLRCDPISGHDNLYWYRRVMGKEIKFLLHFVKESKQDESGMPNNRFLAERTGGTYSTLKVQPAELEDSGVYFCASHTGGHREEQFFGPGTRLTVL.

The gene calls are TRBV4-3 and TRBJ2-5; 7 bases align to TRBD2. The CDR3 contains 15 residues. The J segment lost 5 bases and the V segment lost 4 bases, leaving 10 bases of the junction unmatched. Germline CDR1 is LGHNA and CDR2 is YSLEER. The CDR3 loop is CASSRELAWGETQYF. CDR3 nucleotide sequence: TGCGCCAGCAGCCGAGAACTAGCGTGGGGGGAGACCCAGTACTTC.

This chain connects TRBV15 to TRBJ2-5; a weak D match, TRBD1 (6 bases). V was pared by 5 bases and J by 4 bases, with 17 bases between. This CDR3 is 15 amino acids long. Germline V CDR1 and CDR2: LNHNV, YYDKDF (reference sequence). The CDR3 spells CATSPRTSQGETQYF. CDR3 nucleotides: TGTGCCACCAGCCCCCGGACGTCACAGGGAGAGACCCAGTACTTC.

The chain carries TRBV4-2 and TRBJ1-1; D remains ambiguous. CDR1 is LGHNA and CDR2 is YNFKEQ in the germline V gene. Between the trimmed V and J ends, which lost 0 bases and 6 bases, there was a span of 8 bases. The CDR3 totals 13 residues. The CDR3 region is CASSQERRAEAFF. The CDR3 nucleotides are TGTGCCAGCAGCCAAGAGCGGCGCGCTGAAGCTTTCTTT.

The rearrangement joins TRBV27 to TRBJ2-1; possible D gene TRBD1, 5 bases. Trimming left V 5 bases short and J 7 bases short, with 18 bases between. The CDR3 is 15 amino acids. Germline V lookup: CDR1 MNHEY, CDR2 SMNVEV (reference sequence). The CDR3 DNA sequence: TGTGCCAGCAGTCCAGGGAATCCCTTATGGAATGAGCAGTTCTTC. The encoded protein is CASSPGNPLWNEQFF.

Notes on this clone: The junction departs from germline at one end; a sequencing error may be responsible. This chain connects TRBV6-2 or TRBV6-3 to TRBJ1-1; perhaps TRBD1 as D (5 bases). Per the germline V gene, CDR1 is MNHEY and CDR2 is SVGEGT. This CDR3 is built from 14 residues. The CDR3 is CASSDSREGTEAFF. For the CDR3, the DNA is TGTGCCAGCAGTGACTCCAGGGAGGGGACTGAAGCTTTCTTT.

This chain links TRBV20-1 with TRBJ2-6; TRBD2 is a possible D gene (5 bases). The length of the CDR3 is 15 residues. From germline, CDR1 is DFQATT and CDR2 SNEGSKA (reference sequence). V gave up 3 bases and J gave up 11 bases, with 20 bases separating them. CDR3 nucleotides: TGCAGTGCTAGTGACGCCAGGTCCGCGCGGGACGTCCTGACTTTC. Its protein is CSASDARSARDVLTF.

The chain employs TRBV27 and TRBJ2-2; weak D call: TRBD2 (5 bases). The CDR3 extends over 13 amino acids. Per germline, CDR1 MNHEY and CDR2 SMNVEV (reference sequence). V was trimmed by 6 bases and J by 4 bases, leaving 9 bases between them. CDR3 sequence reads: CASRRGSTGELFF. CDR3 nucleotides: TGTGCCAGCAGGCGAGGGAGCACCGGGGAGCTGTTTTTT.

The chain recombines TRBV28 with TRBJ2-3; 7 nucleotides line up with TRBD2. This CDR3 has 15 amino acids. Germline V lookup: CDR1 MDHEN, CDR2 SYDVKM. Trimming cost V 6 bases and J 6 bases; bases outside gene matches: 12. The CDR3 DNA follows: TGTGCCAGCAGACACCGGACTAGTCTCATGGATACGCAGTATTTT. This encodes CASRHRTSLMDTQYF.

This chain links TRBV18 with TRBJ2-5; TRBD1 is a possible D gene (6 bases). Trimming left V 3 bases short and J 3 bases short, with 11 bases between. The CDR3 extends over 14 amino acids. Germline V CDR1 and CDR2: KGHSH, LQKENI. The CDR3 is CASSPTRGKETQYF. The CDR3, as DNA: TGTGCCAGCTCACCTACCAGGGGTAAAGAGACCCAGTACTTC.

The chain combines TRBV12-5 with TRBJ2-3, with D uncertain. The CDR3 is 13 residues long. V gave up 3 bases and J gave up 4 bases, with 8 bases separating them. CDR1 is LGHNT, CDR2 FRNRAP, per germline. The CDR3 bases are TGTGCTAGTGGTTTTTCCGGGTCAGATACGCAGTATTTT. Translation gives CASGFSGSDTQYF.

This clone has just one count. An end of the junction does not agree with germline; a read error may underlie this. The J gene is TRBJ1-2, the V gene TRBV7-2, with a possible D match to TRBD1 (5 bases). Per germline, CDR1 SGHTA and CDR2 FQGNSA. The CDR3 totals 13 residues. CDR3 nucleotide sequence: TGTGCCAGCAGCCGGGGGATACGGTATGGCCACACCTTC. It specifies CASSRGIRYGHTF.

The chain links TRBV7-3 to TRBJ1-5; D unclear. This CDR3 is 16 amino acids long. Germline values: CDR1 SGHTA, CDR2 FQGTGA. The V and J ends lost 4 bases and 0 bases respectively, with 13 bases between them. For the CDR3, the DNA is TGTGCCAGCAGCTCGCGGGTCGGACGTAGCAATCAGCCCCAGCATTTT. It codes for CASSSRVGRSNQPQHF.

V and J are TRBV4-3 and TRBJ2-2, with 7 nucleotides matching TRBD2. Germline values: CDR1 LGHNA, CDR2 YSLEER. V gave up 3 bases and J gave up 6 bases; unmatched junction bases: 4. The CDR3 has 14 amino acids. The CDR3 DNA is TGCGCCAGCAGCCACACAGCGGGGCCCGGGGAGCTGTTTTTT. Translated: CASSHTAGPGELFF.

To note about this clone: The same CDR3 is also encoded by other DNA sequences in this sample. The J gene is TRBJ2-7, the V gene TRBV11-2; D is possibly TRBD1 (6 bases). Deletions cut 5 bases from V and 2 bases from J, with 10 bases between. In germline, CDR1 is SGHAT, CDR2 FQNNGV. The CDR3 spans 13 residues. The CDR3 bases are TGTGCCAGCAGCAACAGGGATACCTACGAGCAGTACTTC. Protein sequence: CASSNRDTYEQYF. The entire variable domain, with the rest obtained from reference TRBV11-2 and TRBJ2-7, is as follows: EAGVAQSPRYKIIEKRQSVAFWCNPISGHATLYWYQQILGQGPKLLIQFQNNGVVDDSQLPKDRFSAERLKGVDSTLKIQPAKLEDSAVYLCASSNRDTYEQYFGPGTRLTVT.

The rearrangement uses TRBV28 and TRBJ1-5, with D unresolved. This CDR3 region has 15 residues. Trimming cost V 6 bases and J 2 bases, with 14 bases left between them. The germline V gene has CDR1 MDHEN and CDR2 SYDVKM. CDR3 residues: CASRQITTGNQPQHF. The CDR3 DNA reads TGTGCCAGCAGGCAAATTACTACCGGCAATCAGCCCCAGCATTTT.

The V call is TRBV6-6, the J call TRBJ2-3; 8 bases match TRBD2. This CDR3 comprises 15 residues. Germline trimming cut 1 base from V and 3 bases from J; bases unmatched to any gene: 3. Germline V gives CDR1 MNHNY, CDR2 SVGAGI (reference sequence). CDR3 bases: TGTGCCAGCAGTTACTGGGGGACTAGTACAGATACGCAGTATTTT. Encoded protein: CASSYWGTSTDTQYF.

CDR3 residues: CASSQENAMTEAFF. The CDR3 bases are TGTGCCAGCAGCCAAGAGAACGCGATGACTGAAGCTTTCTTT. The rearrangement joins TRBV4-2 to TRBJ1-1; D gene uncertain. CDR1 is LGHNA, CDR2 YNFKEQ, per germline. Trimming took off 0 bases at V and 5 bases at J, with 10 bases between the two ends. The CDR3 is 14 amino acids.

This chain uses TRBV4-3 with TRBJ1-4; 7 nucleotides align to TRBD1. The germline CDR1 and CDR2 sequences are LGHNA and YSLEER. The CDR3 sequence is 16 residues long. Germline trimming cut 4 bases from V and 8 bases from J; bases unmatched to any gene: 13. Here the CDR3 reads CASSPHTGVYREKLFF. DNA for the CDR3: TGCGCCAGCAGCCCTCACACAGGGGTGTATCGAGAAAAACTGTTTTTT.

The V call is TRBV5-4, the J call TRBJ2-7; 7 bases are shared with TRBD2. V gave up 0 bases and J gave up 6 bases; unmatched junction bases: 9. Germline lookup yields CDR1 SGHNT and CDR2 YYREEE (reference sequence). This CDR3 comprises 15 residues. The CDR3 is CASSLASGVGVEQYF. CDR3 nucleotides: TGTGCCAGCAGCTTGGCGAGCGGGGTCGGAGTCGAGCAGTACTTC.